This TCR beta chain was sequenced for a study of blood T cell repertoires in COVID-19. This CDR3 is built from 14 residues. Per the germline V gene, CDR1 is LGHDT and CDR2 is YNNKEL (reference sequence). V was clipped by 8 bases and J by 4 bases; unmatched bases: 9. The repertoire was sequenced with immunoSEQ multiplex PCR; TCRdb's copy has only in-frame clones and lacks some. The table records under 200,000 clones, around 88% of them present only once. The sequencing sample was made of PBMCs or T cells enriched from blood (not recorded which). The TCR sequence derives from a woman in her forties or fifties in a cohort exposed to, infected with or recovered from COVID-19 (not recorded which). This chain connects TRBV3-1 (or the pseudogene TRBV3-2) to TRBJ2-3; 7 nucleotides line up with TRBD1. CDR3 in amino acids: CASRKTGLADTQYF. The CDR3, as DNA: TGTGCCAGCCGAAAGACAGGGTTGGCAGATACGCAGTATTTT.